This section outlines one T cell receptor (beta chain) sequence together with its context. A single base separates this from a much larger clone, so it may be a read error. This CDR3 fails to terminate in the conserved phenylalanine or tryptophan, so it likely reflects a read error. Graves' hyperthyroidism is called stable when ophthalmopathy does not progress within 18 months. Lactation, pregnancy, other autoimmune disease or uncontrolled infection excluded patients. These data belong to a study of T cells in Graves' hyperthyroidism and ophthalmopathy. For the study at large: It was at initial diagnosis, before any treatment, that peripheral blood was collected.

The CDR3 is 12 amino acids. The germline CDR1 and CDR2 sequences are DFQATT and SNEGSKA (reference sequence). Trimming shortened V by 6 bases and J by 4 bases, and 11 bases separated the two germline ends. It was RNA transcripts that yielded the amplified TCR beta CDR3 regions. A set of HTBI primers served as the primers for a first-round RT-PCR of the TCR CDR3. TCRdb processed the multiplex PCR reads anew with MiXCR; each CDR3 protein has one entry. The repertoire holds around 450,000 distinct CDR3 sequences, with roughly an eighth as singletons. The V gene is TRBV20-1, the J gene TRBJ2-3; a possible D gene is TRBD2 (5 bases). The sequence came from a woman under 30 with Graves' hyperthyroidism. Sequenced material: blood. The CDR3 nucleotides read TGCAGTGCCTCTACTAGTTCAGATACGCAGTATCTT. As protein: CSASTSSDTQYL.